This T cell receptor (beta chain) stems from a study of T cell changes during pregnancy in multiple sclerosis. V lost 3 bases and J lost 1, with 3 bases in between. This CDR3 spans 12 amino acids. From germline, CDR1 is SQVTM and CDR2 ANQGSEA. Some clones are missing from TCRdb's copy, which holds only in-frame ones; the method was immunoSEQ multiplex PCR. The sample includes 65,000 to 90,000 clones, around 94% of them seen just once. The origin of this receptor is a female donor with multiple sclerosis, enrolled in a pregnancy study. This chain links TRBV29-1 with TRBJ2-2, with D hard to call. The material sequenced was peripheral blood, taken before pregnancy. CDR3 sequence (DNA): TGCAGCGTTGACAAGAACACCGGGGAGCTGTTTTTT. Its translation: CSVDKNTGELFF.